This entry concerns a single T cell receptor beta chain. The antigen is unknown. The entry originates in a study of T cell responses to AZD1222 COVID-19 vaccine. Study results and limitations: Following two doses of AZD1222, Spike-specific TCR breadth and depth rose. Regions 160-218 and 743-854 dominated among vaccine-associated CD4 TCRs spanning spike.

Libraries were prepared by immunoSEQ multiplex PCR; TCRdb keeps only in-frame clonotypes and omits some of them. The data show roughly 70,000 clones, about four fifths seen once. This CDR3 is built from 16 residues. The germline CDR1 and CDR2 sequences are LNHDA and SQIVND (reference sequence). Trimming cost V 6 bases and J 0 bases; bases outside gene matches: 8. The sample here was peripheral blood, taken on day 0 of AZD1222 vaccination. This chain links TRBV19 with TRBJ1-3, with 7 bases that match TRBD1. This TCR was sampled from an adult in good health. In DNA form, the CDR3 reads TGTGCCAGTAGCCTCGACAGGGTAGGCTCTGGAAACACCATATATTTT. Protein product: CASSLDRVGSGNTIYF.